Presented here are 24 T cell receptor beta chains from one specimen sequenced in a study of T cells in Graves' hyperthyroidism and ophthalmopathy. RNA transcripts were the template for amplifying TCR beta CDR3 regions. The HTBI set primed first-round TCR CDR3 RT-PCR. TCRdb re-analysed the multiplex PCR reads in MiXCR, keeping a single row per CDR3 protein. The sample includes 470,000 or so distinct CDR3 sequences, less than 25% of them seen just once. The material sequenced was blood. All receptors come from a man in his late teens or twenties with Graves' hyperthyroidism.

This clonotype has at least ten counts. V gene TRBV20-1 combines with J gene TRBJ2-7; no reliable D call. The V and J ends lost 3 bases and 3 bases respectively, with 12 bases between them. Per germline, CDR1 DFQATT and CDR2 SNEGSKA (reference sequence). There are 13 residues in the CDR3. The CDR3 loop reads CSASRTVSYEQYF. The CDR3 region has the DNA TGCAGTGCTAGCCGCACAGTAAGCTACGAGCAGTACTTC.

This clonotype was counted ten times or more. The chain employs TRBV20-1 and TRBJ2-4; TRBD2 agrees at 14 bases. The length of the CDR3 is 15 residues. Unmatched junction bases numbered 4, after V lost 3 bases and J lost 6 bases. Looked up from germline, CDR1 is DFQATT and CDR2 is SNEGSKA (reference sequence). This CDR3 is CSARLGLAGGNIQYF. The CDR3 DNA is TGCAGTGCTAGGCTCGGACTAGCGGGGGGAAACATTCAGTACTTC.

This clonotype was seen many times. The V call is TRBV6-5, the J call TRBJ2-2; 12 nucleotides align to TRBD2. This CDR3 spans 16 amino acids. Germline loops: CDR1 MNHEY, CDR2 SVGAGI. V shed 2 bases, J shed 7 bases, and the junction held 5 bases outside the gene matches. This chain's CDR3 is CASSYTSGGSGGELFF. CDR3 DNA: TGTGCCAGCAGTTACACTAGCGGGGGGTCAGGCGGGGAGCTGTTTTTT.

This clonotype was recorded many times. This chain joins TRBV4-2 and TRBJ1-1; the match to TRBD1 covers 7 bases. J was trimmed by 4 bases and V by 0 bases; bases with no gene match: 11. The CDR3 extends over 17 amino acids. Germline assignment: CDR1 LGHNA and CDR2 YNFKEQ. CDR3 nucleotides: TGTGCCAGCAGCCAAGACCAAGACAGGGTGATCGGCACTGAAGCTTTCTTT. Residues: CASSQDQDRVIGTEAFF.

This chain joins TRBV9 and TRBJ1-2; TRBD1 is a possible D gene (5 bases). CDR1 is SGDLS, CDR2 YYNGEE, per germline. V lost 0 bases to trimming and J lost 5 bases, with 11 bases between them. CDR3 length: 14 residues. The CDR3 loop reads CASSVEGRTYGYTF. CDR3 nucleotide sequence: TGTGCCAGCAGCGTAGAGGGACGGACGTATGGCTACACCTTC.

This clonotype appeared many times. The chain uses TRBV20-1 and TRBJ1-2; no clear D. Trimming left V 1 base short and J 4 bases short, with 4 bases between. Germline-derived CDR1 and CDR2 are DFQATT and SNEGSKA (reference sequence). This CDR3 has 11 residues. The CDR3 here is CSARAPYGYTF. Here the CDR3 DNA reads TGCAGTGCTAGAGCGCCCTATGGCTACACCTTC.

This clonotype came up many times. The J gene is TRBJ1-3, the V gene TRBV30; unclear D gene. CDR1 is GTSNPN, CDR2 SVGIG, per germline (reference sequence). V was pared by 1 base and J by 0 bases, with 7 bases between. This CDR3 contains 14 residues. The CDR3 reads CAWSGDYSGNTIYF. As DNA, the CDR3 is TGTGCCTGGAGTGGGGATTACTCTGGAAACACCATATATTTT.

Only a few counts were recorded for this clonotype. The chain has TRBV12-3 or TRBV12-4 and TRBJ2-5; D remains ambiguous. Between the trimmed V and J ends, which lost 1 base and 5 bases, there was a span of 14 bases. The CDR3 is 15 residues long. CDR3 region: CASSLDGMVGETQYF. In nucleotides, the CDR3 is TGTGCCAGCAGTTTAGATGGGATGGTTGGGGAGACCCAGTACTTC.

In this sample, this clonotype turned up many times. The V and J genes are TRBV6-1 and TRBJ2-7; TRBD1 might be the D (6 bases). Trimming removed 1 base from V and 8 bases from J, with 15 bases in between. In germline, CDR1 is MNHNS, CDR2 SASEGT. The CDR3 extends over 14 amino acids. The CDR3: CASSEVGDIPQQYF. The CDR3 DNA follows: TGTGCCAGCAGTGAAGTCGGGGACATCCCGCAGCAGTACTTC.

The chain carries TRBV7-2 and TRBJ2-7; the D gene could be TRBD1 or TRBD2 (6 bases each). There are 15 residues in the CDR3. Germline V gives CDR1 SGHTA, CDR2 FQGNSA. V was pared by 2 bases and J by 3 bases, with 14 bases between. The CDR3 nucleotides are TGTGCCAGCAGCTTACAAACGGGGGCGGGCTACGAGCAGTACTTC. This gives the protein CASSLQTGAGYEQYF. The whole variable domain, filled in from reference TRBV7-2 and TRBJ2-7, reads GAGVSQSPSNKVTEKGKDVELRCDPISGHTALYWYRQSLGQGLEFLIYFQGNSAPDKSGLPSDRFSAERTGGSVSTLTIQRTQQEDSAVYLCASSLQTGAGYEQYFGPGTRLTVT.

This chain's CDR3 is CASSVIFSGRAAYEQYF. CDR3 nucleotide sequence: TGCGCCAGCAGCGTAATCTTTAGCGGGAGGGCCGCGTACGAGCAGTACTTC. V is TRBV5-1 and J is TRBJ2-7; 11 bases are shared with TRBD2. CDR1 and CDR2 from the germline V gene are SGHRS and YFSETQ. The CDR3 spans 17 residues. V lost 4 bases, J lost 4 bases, and 13 bases stayed unmatched.

The sample holds many counts of this clonotype. The rearrangement joins TRBV2 to TRBJ1-1; D remains unclear. Looked up from germline, CDR1 is SNHLY and CDR2 is FYNNEI. Trimming stripped 10 bases from V and 1 base from J, with 13 bases between. This CDR3 contains 13 residues. The CDR3 DNA reads as TGTGCCACCGCTACTCAAGCGAACACTGAAGCTTTCTTT. It codes for CATATQANTEAFF.

This chain uses TRBV6-1 with TRBJ1-5; 7 bases align to TRBD1. This CDR3 contains 16 residues. Germline CDR1 is MNHNS and CDR2 is SASEGT. V gave up 5 bases and J gave up 2 bases; unmatched junction bases: 9. CDR3 sequence (DNA): TGTGCCAGCAGTCCATTCCCCGGGACAGGCAATCAGCCCCAGCATTTT. It yields the protein CASSPFPGTGNQPQHF.

This chain joins TRBV12-3 or TRBV12-4 and TRBJ2-7; D gene unclear. Trimming left V 7 bases short and J 3 bases short, with 7 bases between. This CDR3 is 11 amino acids long. The CDR3 bases are TGTGCCAGCACCTACGGCTACGAGCAGTACTTC. Translation gives CASTYGYEQYF.

This clonotype was counted at least ten times. V gene TRBV6-1 combines with J gene TRBJ1-1; D might be TRBD1 (5 bases). This CDR3 has 13 amino acids. V lost 5 bases and J lost 7, with 14 bases in between. The germline V gene has CDR1 MNHNS and CDR2 SASEGT. DNA for the CDR3: TGTGCCAGCAGTCTAACCCGGGGGAATGAAGCTTTCTTT. It translates to CASSLTRGNEAFF.

This clonotype occurred many times. The chain recombines TRBV6-2 or TRBV6-3 with TRBJ1-5; D call uncertain. The ends were cut back, 2 bases at V and 1 base at J, with 15 bases in the middle. The CDR3 covers 17 residues. CDR1 MNHEY and CDR2 SVGEGT come from the germline V gene. The CDR3 reads CASSYGQTETSNQPQHF. DNA for the CDR3: TGTGCCAGCAGTTACGGGCAGACGGAAACAAGCAATCAGCCCCAGCATTTT.

In this sample, this clonotype turned up once. The V and J genes are TRBV12-3 or TRBV12-4 and TRBJ2-7; tentatively, D is TRBD2 (6 bases). CDR3 length: 13 amino acids. V lost 6 bases to trimming and J lost 7 bases, with 16 bases between them. The CDR3 DNA sequence: TGTGCCAGCAGCCTAGGAGGGTCCCTGGAGCAGTACTTC. It encodes CASSLGGSLEQYF.

This clonotype has ten or more counts. This chain connects TRBV12-3 or TRBV12-4 to TRBJ2-5; possibly TRBD2 for D (6 bases). V lost 5 bases and J lost 4, with 23 bases in between. The CDR3 consists of 17 residues. The CDR3 nucleotides are TGTGCCAGCAGTCTCGAGGCGGCGGGGCTAGCGAGAGAGACCCAGTACTTC. Translation: CASSLEAAGLARETQYF.

This clonotype was seen repeatedly, ten times or more. The V and J genes are TRBV28 and TRBJ1-2, with D maybe TRBD1 (6 bases). CDR3 length: 11 amino acids. Germline CDR1 is MDHEN and CDR2 is SYDVKM. The ends were cut back, 6 bases at V and 8 bases at J, with 10 bases in the middle. Written as DNA, the CDR3 is TGTGCCAGCAGAACACAGGGAGGCTACACCTTC. It codes for CASRTQGGYTF.

V usage is TRBV11-3 and J usage is TRBJ2-5, with D possibly being TRBD1 (6 bases). Trimming shortened V by 1 base and J by 2 bases, and 11 bases separated the two germline ends. The CDR3 is made up of 15 amino acids. Germline V gene sequence: CDR1 SGHNT, CDR2 YENEEA. The CDR3 DNA reads TGTGCCAGCAGCTTAGGGAACAGGGCACAAGAGACCCAGTACTTC. This gives the protein CASSLGNRAQETQYF.

In its sample, this clonotype was seen many times. The rearrangement uses TRBV5-1 and TRBJ1-2; D perhaps matches TRBD1 (5 bases). Trimming stripped 3 bases from V and 4 bases from J, with 16 bases between. The CDR3 runs to 15 residues. The V gene's germline CDR1 is SGHRS and CDR2 YFSETQ. The CDR3 DNA reads TGCGCCAGCAGCTCCGATACCCGACAGTTCTATGGCTACACCTTC. It specifies CASSSDTRQFYGYTF. The entire variable domain, with the rest obtained from reference TRBV5-1 and TRBJ1-2, is as follows: KAGVTQTPRYLIKTRGQQVTLSCSPISGHRSVSWYQQTPGQGLQFLFEYFSETQRNKGNFPGRFSGRQFSNSRSEMNVSTLELGDSALYLCASSSDTRQFYGYTFGSGTRLTVV.

This clonotype was recorded at least ten times. The J gene is TRBJ2-7, the V gene TRBV6-2 or TRBV6-3; D is unclear. This CDR3 spans 12 amino acids. V dropped 7 bases and J dropped 0 bases, with 7 bases sitting between them. In germline, CDR1 is MNHEY, CDR2 SVGEGT. This CDR3 reads CASKDPSYEQYF. The CDR3 coding sequence is TGTGCCAGCAAGGACCCCTCCTACGAGCAGTACTTC.

The chain carries TRBV28 and TRBJ1-6; 9 nucleotides line up with TRBD1. Germline CDR1 MDHEN, CDR2 SYDVKM. This CDR3 has 16 amino acids. Trimming at V came to 5 bases and at J to 10 bases, leaving 12 bases not matched to a gene. CDR3: CASSPSPGQGDSPLHF. The DNA of the CDR3 is TGTGCCAGCAGTCCCTCGCCGGGACAGGGTGACTCACCCCTCCACTTT.

This rearrangement joins TRBV20-1 to TRBJ2-3; 8 nucleotides match TRBD2. The CDR3 sequence is 15 residues long. The J segment lost 0 bases and the V segment lost 8 bases, leaving 10 bases of the junction unmatched. Germline V lookup: CDR1 DFQATT, CDR2 SNEGSKA (reference sequence). CDR3 region: CSFNKAGASTDTQYF. The DNA of the CDR3 is TGCAGTTTTAACAAAGCGGGAGCTAGCACAGATACGCAGTATTTT.